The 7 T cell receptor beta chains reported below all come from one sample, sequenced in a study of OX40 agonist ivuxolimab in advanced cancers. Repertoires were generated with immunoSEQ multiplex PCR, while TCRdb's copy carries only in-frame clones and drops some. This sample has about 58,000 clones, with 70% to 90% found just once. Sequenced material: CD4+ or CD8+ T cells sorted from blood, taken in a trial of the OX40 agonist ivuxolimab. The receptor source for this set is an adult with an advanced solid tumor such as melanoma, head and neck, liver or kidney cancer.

The DNA of the CDR3 is TGCGCCAGCAGCTTCCGGGACCGGGCCTACGAGCAGTACTTC. Its protein is CASSFRDRAYEQYF. The V call is TRBV5-1, the J call TRBJ2-7, with D possibly called TRBD1 or TRBD2 (5 bases each). V was shortened by 2 bases and J by 2 bases, with 11 bases between the two germline ends. This CDR3 comprises 14 residues. Germline assignment: CDR1 SGHRS and CDR2 YFSETQ. The variable domain in full, completed from reference TRBV5-1 and TRBJ2-7, reads KAGVTQTPRYLIKTRGQQVTLSCSPISGHRSVSWYQQTPGQGLQFLFEYFSETQRNKGNFPGRFSGRQFSNSRSEMNVSTLELGDSALYLCASSFRDRAYEQYFGPGTRLTVT.

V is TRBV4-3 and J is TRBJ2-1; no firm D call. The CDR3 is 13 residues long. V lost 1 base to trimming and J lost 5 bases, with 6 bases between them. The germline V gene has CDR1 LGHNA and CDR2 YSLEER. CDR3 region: CASSQGNDNEQFF. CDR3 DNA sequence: TGCGCCAGCAGCCAAGGTAACGACAATGAGCAGTTCTTC.

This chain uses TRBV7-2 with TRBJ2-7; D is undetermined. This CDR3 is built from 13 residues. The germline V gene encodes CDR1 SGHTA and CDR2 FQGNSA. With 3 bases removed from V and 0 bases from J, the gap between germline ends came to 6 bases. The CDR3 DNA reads TGTGCCAGCAGCTTGACCAGCTCCTACGAGCAGTACTTC. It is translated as CASSLTSSYEQYF.

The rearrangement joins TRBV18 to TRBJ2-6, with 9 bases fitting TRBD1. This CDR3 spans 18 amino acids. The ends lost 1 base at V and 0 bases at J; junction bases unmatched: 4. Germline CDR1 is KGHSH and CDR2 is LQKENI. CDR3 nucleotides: TGTGCCAGCTCACCACGTGGACAGGGGCGCTCTGGGGCCAACGTCCTGACTTTC. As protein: CASSPRGQGRSGANVLTF. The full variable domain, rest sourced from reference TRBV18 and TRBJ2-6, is NAGVMQNPRHLVRRRGQEARLRCSPMKGHSHVYWYRQLPEEGLKFMVYLQKENIIDESGMPKERFSAEFPKEGPSILRIQQVVRGDSAAYFCASSPRGQGRSGANVLTFGAGSRLTVL.

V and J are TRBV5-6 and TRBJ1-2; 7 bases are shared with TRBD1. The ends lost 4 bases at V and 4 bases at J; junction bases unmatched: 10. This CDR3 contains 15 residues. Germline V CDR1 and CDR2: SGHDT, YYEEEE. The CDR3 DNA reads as TGTGCCAGCAGCCTGGGACAGTCGCAATTCTATGGCTACACCTTC. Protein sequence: CASSLGQSQFYGYTF.

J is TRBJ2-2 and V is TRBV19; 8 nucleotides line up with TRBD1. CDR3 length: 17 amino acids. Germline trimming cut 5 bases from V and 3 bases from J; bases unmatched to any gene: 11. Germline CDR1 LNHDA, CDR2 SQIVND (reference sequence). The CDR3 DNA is TGTGCCAGTAGTCCCCGGCCCGGGACAGGATACACCGGGGAGCTGTTTTTT. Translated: CASSPRPGTGYTGELFF.

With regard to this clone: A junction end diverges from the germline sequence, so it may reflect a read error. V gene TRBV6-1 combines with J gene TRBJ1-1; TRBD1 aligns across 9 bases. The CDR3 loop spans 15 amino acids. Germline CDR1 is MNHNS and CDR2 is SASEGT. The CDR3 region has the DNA TGTGCCAGCAGTGAACGAGGGACAGGGTCCAGCGGGTGGCCCTTT. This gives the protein CASSERGTGSSGWPF.